The next 32 T cell receptor beta chains were all read from a single sample in a study of blood T cells in healthy people across ages. Primers used in a second PCR of about 7 to 11 cycles were a sample-barcoded 5' primer and a J-beta primer mix. A single record per CDR3 protein comes from TCRdb applying MiXCR to the 5' RACE reads. The sample yields 650,000 to 1,000,000 distinct CDR3 sequences, approximately 35% seen once. Sequencing was done on a sample of blood. These receptors were collected from a man younger than 30 in good health.

This clonotype was recorded a few times. Here the CDR3 reads CASSLGGQTTYNEQYF. CDR3 DNA sequence: TGTGCCAGCAGTTTAGGGGGACAGACAACCTACAATGAGCAGTACTTC. The chain joins TRBV27 to TRBJ2-1; TRBD1 aligns across 7 bases. The J call is in doubt because the DNA end fits TRBJ2-7 better. In germline, CDR1 is MNHEY, CDR2 SMNVEV (reference sequence). This CDR3 has 16 residues.

This clonotype was observed a handful of times. V is TRBV9 and J is TRBJ1-5; no reliable D call. V gave up 3 bases and J gave up 5 bases, with 9 bases separating them. This CDR3 has 13 residues. CDR1 and CDR2 from the germline V gene are SGDLS and YYNGEE. The CDR3 DNA follows: TGTGCCAGCAGCGCCTCCCCGCATCAGCCCCAGCATTTT. Translated, it gives CASSASPHQPQHF.

This clonotype has only a few counts. The J gene is TRBJ2-3, the V gene TRBV7-9, with 11 bases lining up with TRBD2. The trim removed 5 bases at V and 4 bases at J, leaving 8 bases unmatched. CDR3 size: 16 residues. The germline gives CDR1 SEHNR, CDR2 FQNEAQ (reference sequence). CDR3 in DNA: TGTGCCAGCAGCGAAGCCGGGACTAGCGGTTCAGATACGCAGTATTTT. Translating gives CASSEAGTSGSDTQYF.

As regards this clonotype: A single base separates this from a much larger clone, so it may be a read error. V gene TRBV14 combines with J gene TRBJ1-2; 7 bases fit TRBD1. Germline V lookup: CDR1 SGHDN, CDR2 FVKESK. CDR3 size: 14 residues. The J segment lost 9 bases and the V segment lost 5 bases, leaving 12 bases of the junction unmatched. CDR3 residues: CASSINYRGDSYTF. As DNA, the CDR3 is TGTGCCAGCAGCATAAACTACAGGGGTGATAGCTACACCTTC.

This clonotype occurred once. The rearrangement uses TRBV7-2 and TRBJ2-5; D gene unclear. The CDR3 is 12 amino acids. Trimming stripped 3 bases from V and 11 bases from J, with 13 bases between. Germline CDR1 and CDR2: SGHTA and FQGNSA. DNA of the CDR3: TGTGCCAGCAGCTTTGGGTGGTCAGAGCAGTACTTC. Its translation: CASSFGWSEQYF.

Worth noting for this clonotype: A much more abundant neighbour one base away suggests this may be a read error. The J gene is TRBJ2-5, the V gene TRBV10-3; D is unresolved. The end of the DNA aligns better with TRBJ2-7, so the J call may be wrong. Germline CDR1 is ENHRY and CDR2 is SYGVKD. The CDR3 runs to 13 residues. The DNA of the CDR3 is TGTGCCAGCAGTGATAGAAGGGTCCACGAGCAGTACTTC. Translated: CASSDRRVHEQYF.

The chain links TRBV20-1 to TRBJ2-1; 11 bases agree with TRBD2. J was trimmed by 4 bases and V by 2 bases; bases with no gene match: 7. This CDR3 contains 16 residues. The V gene's germline CDR1 is DFQATT and CDR2 SNEGSKA (reference sequence). The CDR3 here is CSARQRTSGQYNEQFF. Here the CDR3 DNA reads TGCAGTGCTAGACAAAGGACTAGCGGGCAATACAATGAGCAGTTCTTC.

A few counts support this clonotype. The rearrangement joins TRBV6-5 to TRBJ1-4; maybe TRBD1 (6 bases). The CDR3 has 16 amino acids. Per the germline V gene, CDR1 is MNHEY and CDR2 is SVGAGI. Between the trimmed V and J ends, which lost 5 bases and 4 bases, there was a span of 17 bases. The DNA for the CDR3 is TGTGCCAGCAGTAGGGACCACACAGGGATTAATGAAAAACTGTTTTTT. This gives the protein CASSRDHTGINEKLFF.

The chain employs TRBV4-3 and TRBJ2-3; 8 bases fit TRBD2. This CDR3 contains 16 residues. Trimming removed 0 bases from V and 5 bases from J; junction bases left unmatched: 7. Per germline, CDR1 LGHNA and CDR2 YSLEER. The CDR3 region is CASSQDWRGVRDTQYF. The CDR3 nucleotides read TGCGCCAGCAGCCAAGATTGGCGGGGGGTCCGAGATACGCAGTATTTT.

In this sample, this clonotype turned up a few times. This chain uses TRBV7-9 with TRBJ1-2; the D gene is possibly TRBD1 (5 bases). Trimming took 2 bases from V and 8 from J, leaving 12 bases between them. CDR3 size: 13 residues. CDR1 is SEHNR, CDR2 FQNEAQ, per germline (reference sequence). CDR3 nucleotides: TGTGCCAGCAGCTTATATGGGGGAAGCGGCTACACCTTC. Translating it yields CASSLYGGSGYTF.

This clonotype was counted a few times. The V call is TRBV20-1, the J call TRBJ2-1; 7 positions match TRBD2. Losses at the gene ends were 4 bases for V and 2 bases for J; bases not matched to a gene: 5. The CDR3 runs 14 residues. Germline CDR1 reads DFQATT; CDR2 reads SNEGSKA (reference sequence). The chain's CDR3 is CSATSGEAYNEQFF. The CDR3 coding sequence is TGCAGTGCTACTAGCGGTGAAGCCTACAATGAGCAGTTCTTC.

The genes are TRBV9 and TRBJ2-3, with D perhaps being TRBD1 or TRBD2 (6 bases each). This CDR3 contains 13 residues. The V and J ends lost 4 bases and 5 bases respectively, with 11 bases between them. Germline assignment: CDR1 SGDLS and CDR2 YYNGEE. CDR3 in DNA: TGTGCCAGCAGCCGAAGGGGGGTAGATACGCAGTATTTT. It codes for CASSRRGVDTQYF.

This clonotype was observed a handful of times. The chain carries TRBV10-3 and TRBJ1-1; D unresolved. The CDR3 is 14 residues long. CDR1 and CDR2 from the germline V gene are ENHRY and SYGVKD. The V end was cut by 3 bases, the J end by 2 bases, with 10 bases between. The CDR3: CAISDETPNTEAFF. CDR3 bases: TGTGCCATCAGTGATGAAACACCCAACACTGAAGCTTTCTTT.

V and J are TRBV6-6 and TRBJ2-7; possibly TRBD1 for D (5 bases). This CDR3 is built from 16 residues. CDR1 is MNHNY and CDR2 is SVGAGI in the germline V gene (reference sequence). Trimming took 0 bases from V and 3 from J, leaving 15 bases between them. The CDR3 spells CASSYSTQGVLYEQYF. CDR3 DNA: TGTGCCAGCAGTTACTCGACCCAAGGGGTCCTCTACGAGCAGTACTTC.

This clonotype was seen a handful of times. The genes are TRBV7-9 and TRBJ1-2, with a possible D match to TRBD1 (5 bases). V dropped 4 bases and J dropped 2 bases, with 14 bases sitting between them. Germline CDR1 reads SEHNR; CDR2 reads FQNEAQ (reference sequence). This CDR3 has 15 residues. The DNA for the CDR3 is TGTGCCAGCAGCTATTCGGACGAGGGGAACTATGGCTACACCTTC. Translated: CASSYSDEGNYGYTF.

This clonotype was picked up a small number of times. The chain couples TRBV5-5 to TRBJ1-5; weak D call: TRBD1 (5 bases). This CDR3 is built from 14 residues. Germline CDR1 reads SGHKS; CDR2 reads YYEKEE (reference sequence). The V end lost 2 bases, the J end lost 5 bases, and 11 bases lay between the germline ends. CDR3 bases: TGTGCCAGCAGCTTAGGGGACGGCTATCAGCCCCAGCATTTT. Protein sequence: CASSLGDGYQPQHF.

The chain recombines TRBV5-1 with TRBJ1-5; D is ambiguous. Trimming cost V 4 bases and J 11 bases, with 16 bases left between them. Germline V gives CDR1 SGHRS, CDR2 YFSETQ. CDR3 length: 13 residues. The CDR3 reads CASSETTGQSQHF. CDR3 bases: TGCGCCAGCAGCGAGACAACCGGCCAGTCCCAGCATTTT.

This clonotype has more than one count but fewer than ten. The genes are TRBV20-1 and TRBJ1-2; no clear D. This CDR3 spans 11 amino acids. The germline V gene encodes CDR1 DFQATT and CDR2 SNEGSKA (reference sequence). Trimming stripped 3 bases from V and 7 bases from J, with 9 bases between. The CDR3 coding sequence is TGCAGTGCTAGTTTCCTAGGTGGCTACACCTTC. It specifies CSASFLGGYTF.

This clonotype appeared many times. This chain joins TRBV27 and TRBJ2-7, with a weak D call TRBD1 (6 bases). This CDR3 spans 14 amino acids. Trimming pared 6 bases from V and 0 bases from J, leaving 12 bases between. Germline values: CDR1 MNHEY, CDR2 SMNVEV (reference sequence). This CDR3 is CASRDLGASYEQYF. The CDR3, as DNA: TGTGCCAGCAGAGACCTGGGGGCCTCCTACGAGCAGTACTTC.

The chain couples TRBV20-1 to TRBJ2-7, with 7 positions matching TRBD1. Unmatched junction bases numbered 10, after V lost 6 bases and J lost 2 bases. Germline values: CDR1 DFQATT, CDR2 SNEGSKA (reference sequence). The CDR3 is made up of 14 amino acids. CDR3 nucleotide sequence: TGCAGTGCACGACAGGGTTCAACCGCCTACGAGCAGTACTTC. Its translation: CSARQGSTAYEQYF.

The chain uses TRBV20-1 and TRBJ2-7; D is possibly TRBD2 (6 bases). The CDR3 totals 15 residues. The germline gives CDR1 DFQATT, CDR2 SNEGSKA (reference sequence). V was trimmed by 3 bases and J by 0 bases, leaving 15 bases between them. The CDR3 sequence: CSASSLRENSYEQYF. CDR3 DNA: TGCAGTGCTAGTTCCCTGCGGGAAAACTCCTACGAGCAGTACTTC.

The V gene is TRBV12-3 or TRBV12-4, the J gene TRBJ1-2; the D is unclear. Trimming left V 0 bases short and J 6 bases short, with 8 bases between. The CDR3 spans 13 residues. The CDR3 spells CASSLATQNGYTF. CDR3 nucleotide sequence: TGTGCCAGCAGTTTAGCGACACAGAATGGCTACACCTTC.

This rearrangement joins TRBV12-3 or TRBV12-4 to TRBJ1-1; 7 bases line up with TRBD1. V trimming: 5 bases; J trimming: 3 bases; junction bases outside the gene matches: 15. This CDR3 has 17 amino acids. CDR3 loop: CASSPTTGRGRDTEAFF. The CDR3 nucleotides read TGTGCCAGCAGTCCCACGACAGGGCGAGGACGGGACACTGAAGCTTTCTTT.

The chain is built from TRBV4-3 and TRBJ1-4; no clear D gene. This CDR3 is built from 16 residues. Germline values: CDR1 LGHNA, CDR2 YSLEER. V lost 1 base to trimming and J lost 2 bases, with 11 bases between them. CDR3 sequence: CASSQGVVGTNEKLFF. The CDR3 DNA is TGCGCCAGCAGCCAAGGTGTGGTGGGGACTAATGAAAAACTGTTTTTT.

This clonotype was found a few times. V usage is TRBV20-1 and J usage is TRBJ1-2, with a possible D match to TRBD1 (5 bases). The CDR3 totals 16 residues. Germline CDR1 DFQATT, CDR2 SNEGSKA (reference sequence). The V end was cut by 4 bases, the J end by 1 base, with 19 bases between. The CDR3 region is CSAIDKSRGLNYGYTF. The CDR3 nucleotides are TGCAGTGCTATAGACAAGTCGAGGGGCCTTAACTATGGCTACACCTTC.

The table lists this clonotype with a count of one. This sequence joins TRBV5-1 and TRBJ2-1; tentatively, D is TRBD1 (7 bases). The J call may be faulty, since TRBJ2-7 better matches the DNA end. This CDR3 spans 16 amino acids. Germline-derived CDR1 and CDR2 are SGHRS and YFSETQ. The CDR3 reads CASRAIRGASYNEQYF. CDR3 sequence (DNA): TGCGCCAGCAGGGCCATCAGGGGGGCATCCTACAATGAGCAGTACTTC.

For the CDR3, the DNA is TGTGCCACCAGCAGAGATCTGGCGTCTGGGGCCAACGTCCTGACTTTC. Encoded protein: CATSRDLASGANVLTF. V is TRBV15 and J is TRBJ2-6; D gene unclear. Germline CDR1 and CDR2: LNHNV and YYDKDF (reference sequence). The length of the CDR3 is 16 residues. Trimming took 0 bases from V and 1 from J, leaving 7 bases between them.

In the case of this clonotype: A much larger clone differs by one base, so this may be a read error. This chain connects TRBV5-1 to TRBJ2-1, with 8 nucleotides matching TRBD2. This CDR3 has 13 amino acids. Germline V gene sequence: CDR1 SGHRS, CDR2 YFSETQ. The CDR3 protein is CVSSTGGENEQFF. The CDR3 nucleotides are TGCGTCAGCAGCACCGGGGGGGAAAATGAGCAGTTCTTC.

The chain employs TRBV4-1 and TRBJ1-1; D remains ambiguous. Per the germline V gene, CDR1 is MGHRA and CDR2 is YSYEKL. V lost 4 bases to trimming and J lost 0 bases, with 21 bases between them. This CDR3 is 18 amino acids long. The chain's CDR3 is CASSPLMGSPYMNTEAFF. The CDR3 DNA follows: TGCGCCAGCAGCCCTCTGATGGGCAGCCCTTACATGAACACTGAAGCTTTCTTT.

The CDR3 DNA reads as TGTGCCAGCAGCGAAACAGGGTTTTCCTATGGCTACACCTTC. This translates into CASSETGFSYGYTF. V gene TRBV6-5 combines with J gene TRBJ1-2; possible D gene TRBD1, 6 bases. The CDR3 consists of 14 residues. In germline, CDR1 is MNHEY, CDR2 SVGAGI. V was cut by 6 bases and J by 4 bases, with 15 bases left in between.

With respect to this clonotype: Germline is not matched at one junction end, which may reflect a read error. The V and J genes are TRBV20-1 and TRBJ1-6; no firm D call. CDR1 is DFQATT, CDR2 SNEGSKA, per germline (reference sequence). This CDR3 comprises 16 residues. The CDR3 region has the DNA TGCAGTGCTAGAGATAGGAGGAGCTCCTATAATTCACCCCCCCACTTT. Amino acids: CSARDRRSSYNSPPHF.

The sample holds many counts of this clonotype. The CDR3 sequence: CASSMKTSGGYNEQFF. The CDR3 DNA is TGCGCCAGCAGCATGAAGACTAGCGGGGGTTACAATGAGCAGTTCTTC. The chain has TRBV5-1 and TRBJ2-1; 12 nucleotides match TRBD2. CDR1 SGHRS and CDR2 YFSETQ come from the germline V gene. Trimming at V came to 4 bases and at J to 4 bases, leaving 6 bases not matched to a gene. The CDR3 length is 16 residues.